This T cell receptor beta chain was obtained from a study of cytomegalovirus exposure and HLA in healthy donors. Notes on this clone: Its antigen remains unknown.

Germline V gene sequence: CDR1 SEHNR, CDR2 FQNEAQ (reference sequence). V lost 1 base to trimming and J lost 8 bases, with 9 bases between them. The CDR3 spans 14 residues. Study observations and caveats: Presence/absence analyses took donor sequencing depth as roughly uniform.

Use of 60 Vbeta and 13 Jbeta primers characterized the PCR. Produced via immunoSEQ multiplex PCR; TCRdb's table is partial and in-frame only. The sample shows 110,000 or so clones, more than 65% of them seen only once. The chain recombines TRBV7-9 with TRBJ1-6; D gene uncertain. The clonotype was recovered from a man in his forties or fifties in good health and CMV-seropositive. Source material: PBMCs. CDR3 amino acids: CASSLGGRDSPLHF. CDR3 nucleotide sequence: TGTGCCAGCAGCTTAGGCGGGCGGGATTCACCCCTCCACTTT. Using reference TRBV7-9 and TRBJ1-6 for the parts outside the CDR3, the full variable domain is DTGVSQNPRHKITKRGQNVTFRCDPISEHNRLYWYRQTLGQGPEFLTYFQNEAQLEKSRLLSDRFSAERPKGSFSTLEIQRTEQGDSAMYLCASSLGGRDSPLHFGNGTRLTVT.